Listed below are T cell receptor beta chains from one sample, sequenced in a study of T cell responses to AZD1222 COVID-19 vaccine. Using immunoSEQ multiplex PCR, the repertoire was profiled, and TCRdb retains in-frame clones only, with some absent. The sample lists about 130,000 clones, 87% occurring once. The material sequenced was peripheral blood, taken on day 0 of AZD1222 vaccination. The receptors come from an adult in good health. Each CDR3 is given without its conserved first and last residue. Where a row states a size, it is once, few, many or the class of an expanded clone; other rows omit it.

CDR3	size	V	J
ASSPSTGGRSEAF	few	TRBV18	TRBJ1-1
ASSFVSGGSQGDTEAF	-	TRBV28	TRBJ1-1
ASSQIGTTTNYGYT	-	TRBV14	TRBJ1-2
AMQAGGDSPLH	-	TRBV28	TRBJ1-6
ASSLTRTRLWNTEAF	-	TRBV28	TRBJ1-1
ASSSRTSWADTQY	-	TRBV5-4	TRBJ2-3
ASSDSGSSYNSPLH	-	TRBV6-1	TRBJ1-6
ASSLEDGGSYEQY	-	TRBV7-6	TRBJ2-7
ASSLAGGVTEAF	-	TRBV5-4	TRBJ1-1
ASSSRTGGFGYT	once	TRBV7-9	TRBJ1-2
ASSRGWGELF	-	TRBV28	TRBJ2-2
ASSQRDRAAETQY	-	TRBV14	TRBJ2-5
ASSFSTGGNSPLH	-	TRBV7-9	TRBJ1-6
ASSARNSIQGAFETQY	-	TRBV5-1	TRBJ2-5
ASSQERLGTPNEQF	-	TRBV4-2	TRBJ2-1
ASSQLAGAITQY	-	TRBV5-8	TRBJ2-3
ASSTPGQGGGYRTEAF	-	TRBV5-1	TRBJ1-1
ATSPDGFGGYT	-	TRBV15	TRBJ1-2
ASSLAKGNNEKLF	-	TRBV7-2	TRBJ1-4
ASSYGQGNIY	-	TRBV6-2/TRBV6-3	TRBJ1-3
ASSFSGQGSYEQY	once	TRBV27	TRBJ2-7
ASSPGGTSGVYNEQF	-	TRBV4-2	TRBJ2-1
ASSPQGNYGYT	-	TRBV19	TRBJ1-2